These 3 T cell receptor beta chains were sequenced from one sample in a study of CD8 T cells in ankylosing spondylitis. One entry per CDR3 protein results from TCRdb running MiXCR on the 5' RACE reads. The table shows roughly 250,000 distinct CDR3 sequences, with 8% to 9.5% occurring only once. The sequenced material came from blood, either unsorted or a sorted T cell fraction (not recorded which). The receptors were sampled from a male donor with ankylosing spondylitis or in good health (not recorded which).

This clonotype was counted at least ten times. The chain has TRBV20-1 and TRBJ2-1; D gene uncertain. The CDR3 totals 15 residues. The germline CDR1 and CDR2 sequences are DFQATT and SNEGSKA (reference sequence). Trimming took 6 bases from V and 0 from J, leaving 15 bases between them. This chain's CDR3 is CSATLYPSSYNEQFF. For the CDR3, the DNA is TGCAGTGCCACTCTCTACCCCAGCTCCTACAATGAGCAGTTCTTC.

The gene calls are TRBV4-2 and TRBJ2-1; possibly TRBD2 for D (6 bases). Germline V gene lookup returns CDR1 LGHNA and CDR2 YNFKEQ. The CDR3 consists of 16 residues. Deletions cut 0 bases from V and 9 bases from J, with 18 bases between. The CDR3 nucleotides read TGTGCCAGCAGCCAAGAGGAGGGAGGCCCGAGGGGTGAGCAGTTCTTC. Its protein product is CASSQEEGGPRGEQFF.

The sample holds many counts of this clonotype. The chain uses TRBV10-2 and TRBJ1-2, with D possibly being TRBD1 (5 bases). Germline V lookup: CDR1 WSHSY, CDR2 SAAADI. The CDR3 totals 13 residues. Trimming removed 5 bases at V and 8 bases at J, with 15 bases between. CDR3: CASSRSGDGGYTF. The CDR3 DNA sequence: TGCGCCAGCAGTCGGTCGGGGGACGGCGGCTACACCTTC.